Shown below are 21 T cell receptor beta chains from a single sample sequenced in a study of T cell repertoires in cytomegalovirus infection. Their recognized antigens are unknown. TCRdb itself ran the reads through MiXCR, one entry per CDR3 protein. The sample records hundreds of thousands of distinct CDR3 sequences, 32% being singletons. The sample was cultured CD8+ T cells from PBMCs, taken from culture after CMV antigen stimulation. Source of these receptors: a human donor in good health (CMV status not recorded). Some clones in this sample may be carry-over from other donors' samples.

The chain combines TRBV6-5 with TRBJ1-1; 7 positions match TRBD1. CDR3 length equals 15 residues. In germline, CDR1 is MNHEY, CDR2 SVGAGI. Losses at the gene ends were 0 bases for V and 4 bases for J; bases not matched to a gene: 5. The CDR3 DNA is TGTGCCAGCAGTTACTCAAGGGGGCCGGGCACTGAAGCTTTCTTT. Amino acid sequence: CASSYSRGPGTEAFF.

This clonotype was seen a handful of times. This rearrangement joins TRBV19 to TRBJ1-2; weak D call: TRBD1 (5 bases). The CDR3 length is 13 residues. Germline-derived CDR1 and CDR2 are LNHDA and SQIVND (reference sequence). V was cut by 7 bases and J by 8 bases, with 17 bases left in between. CDR3 in amino acids: CASTPGTNFGYTF. CDR3 nucleotides: TGTGCCAGTACCCCAGGGACTAACTTCGGCTACACCTTC.

About this clonotype itself: Given a much more abundant clone one base away, this may be a read error. The CDR3 carries no conserved terminal phenylalanine or tryptophan, so it likely arises from a read error. The V gene is TRBV12-3 or TRBV12-4, the J gene TRBJ1-3; 11 bases match TRBD1. V trimming: 7 bases; J trimming: 3 bases; junction bases outside the gene matches: 2. The length of the CDR3 is 14 residues. CDR3 DNA: TGTGCCAGCATCGGGACAGGGGGTGGAAACACCATATATTCT. As protein: CASIGTGGGNTIYS.

The chain recombines TRBV12-3 or TRBV12-4 with TRBJ2-2; the D is unclear. This CDR3 spans 12 amino acids. V lost 3 bases to trimming and J lost 6 bases, with 5 bases between them. This CDR3 reads CASSFIPGELFF. The CDR3 DNA reads as TGTGCCAGCAGTTTTATCCCCGGGGAGCTGTTTTTT.

The chain links TRBV6-6 to TRBJ2-3; 10 nucleotides align to TRBD2. Germline lookup yields CDR1 MNHNY and CDR2 SVGAGI (reference sequence). CDR3 length: 18 residues. The V and J ends lost 6 bases and 0 bases, in that order; junction bases with no gene match: 12. CDR3 DNA sequence: TGTGCCAGCAGCCCCTCACTAGCGGGGCGGACTAGCACAGATACGCAGTATTTT. Translating gives CASSPSLAGRTSTDTQYF.

The chain links TRBV7-6 to TRBJ2-7; the D is unclear. This CDR3 is 12 amino acids long. CDR1 and CDR2 (germline): SGHVS, FNYEAQ. V was clipped by 3 bases and J by 6 bases, with 9 bases between them. In DNA form, the CDR3 reads TGTGCCAGCAGCTTTCTGGAACGCGAGCAGTACTTC. Its protein product is CASSFLEREQYF.

V usage is TRBV2 and J usage is TRBJ2-7; the D call may be TRBD1 or TRBD2 (5 bases each). Germline V lookup: CDR1 SNHLY, CDR2 FYNNEI. The CDR3 has 16 residues. Deletions cut 2 bases from V and 0 bases from J, with 14 bases between. This CDR3 reads CASSELGDPYSYEQYF. In DNA form, the CDR3 reads TGTGCCAGCAGTGAATTGGGGGACCCTTACTCCTACGAGCAGTACTTC.

This clonotype appeared a few times. The chain joins TRBV3-1 to TRBJ2-7, with TRBD2 as a possible D gene (6 bases). CDR3 length equals 14 residues. Germline lookup yields CDR1 LGHDT and CDR2 YNNKEL (reference sequence). The germline V and J ends were trimmed by 4 bases and 3 bases, with 13 bases remaining between them. The CDR3 sequence is CASSPGEYGYEQYF. The CDR3 coding sequence is TGTGCCAGCAGCCCGGGGGAGTATGGCTACGAGCAGTACTTC.

This clonotype occurred many times. The J gene is TRBJ1-5, the V gene TRBV7-2, with D hard to call. The CDR3 covers 12 residues. In germline, CDR1 is SGHTA, CDR2 FQGNSA. The V and J ends lost 5 bases and 9 bases respectively, with 11 bases between them. In DNA form, the CDR3 reads TGTGCCAGCAGCCCCTCTACGACGCCCCAGCATTTT. Protein: CASSPSTTPQHF.

This clonotype appeared many times. The V and J genes are TRBV12-3 or TRBV12-4 and TRBJ2-1; perhaps TRBD1 as D (6 bases). The ends were cut back, 6 bases at V and 0 bases at J, with 15 bases in the middle. This CDR3 is 16 amino acids long. The CDR3 here is CASSPQGPLSYNEQFF. In nucleotides, the CDR3 is TGTGCCAGCAGCCCACAGGGTCCCCTCTCCTACAATGAGCAGTTCTTC.

This clonotype appeared a single time. The V call is TRBV6-6, the J call TRBJ1-2, with 11 nucleotides matching TRBD1. CDR1 MNHNY and CDR2 SVGAGI come from the germline V gene (reference sequence). The trim removed 6 bases at V and 6 bases at J, leaving 12 bases unmatched. The CDR3 covers 16 residues. The CDR3 loop is CASSLGDRGIRDGYTF. The CDR3 DNA sequence: TGTGCCAGCAGCCTCGGGGACAGGGGGATAAGGGATGGCTACACCTTC.

The count of this clonotype is one. This chain links TRBV5-3 with TRBJ1-5, with 8 nucleotides matching TRBD1. TRBV5-3 is placed among ORFs of uncertain function. The CDR3 covers 15 residues. Unmatched junction bases numbered 9, after V lost 8 bases and J lost 2 bases. The DNA of the CDR3 is TGTGCCAGCAGCGGCCCGGGACAGGGCAATCAGCCCCAGCATTTT. It translates to CASSGPGQGNQPQHF.

V gene TRBV19 combines with J gene TRBJ2-7; D might be TRBD1 (5 bases). Germline V lookup: CDR1 LNHDA, CDR2 SQIVND (reference sequence). The CDR3 extends over 14 amino acids. Trimming left V 2 bases short and J 3 bases short, with 11 bases between. CDR3 in amino acids: CASSIRGSIYEQYV. Written as DNA, the CDR3 is TGTGCCAGTAGTATAAGGGGCTCGATCTACGAGCAGTACGTC.

This clonotype was seen a handful of times. The V call is TRBV7-2, the J call TRBJ2-7, with 7 bases lining up with TRBD1. With 3 bases clipped from V and 7 bases from J, the junction kept 9 bases outside the gene matches. Germline values: CDR1 SGHTA, CDR2 FQGNSA. The CDR3 is 14 amino acids. In DNA, the CDR3 is TGTGCCAGCAGCTTTGTAAATCGGGACAGAGAGCAGTACGTC. It translates to CASSFVNRDREQYV.

V gene TRBV19 combines with J gene TRBJ1-6, with 8 bases identical to TRBD1. Germline V CDR1 and CDR2: LNHDA, SQIVND (reference sequence). The V segment lost 5 bases and the J segment 7 bases; nucleotides outside the gene matches: 7. The CDR3 is 15 amino acids. CDR3 sequence: CASSADRGVNSPLHF. The CDR3 DNA reads TGTGCCAGTAGTGCCGACAGGGGTGTCAATTCACCCCTCCACTTT. The variable domain in full, with the rest retrieved from reference TRBV19 and TRBJ1-6, is DGGITQSPKYLFRKEGQNVTLSCEQNLNHDAMYWYRQDPGQGLRLIYYSQIVNDFQKGDIAEGYSVSREKKESFPLTVTSAQKNPTAFYLCASSADRGVNSPLHFGNGTRLTVT.

This clonotype was seen repeatedly, ten times or more. V gene TRBV7-2 combines with J gene TRBJ2-1, with D tentatively TRBD2 (6 bases). Trimming cost V 3 bases and J 1 base, with 19 bases left between them. The CDR3 runs 18 residues. Looked up from germline, CDR1 is SGHTA and CDR2 is FQGNSA. DNA of the CDR3: TGTGCCAGCAGCTTGCCCCCCGGGACTCCGCTATCCTACAATGAGCAGTTCTTC. This gives the protein CASSLPPGTPLSYNEQFF.

This clonotype was observed a handful of times. The CDR3 loop is CASSSLATGWVGEQYF. The CDR3 DNA is TGTGCCAGCAGTTCCCTAGCGACAGGGTGGGTGGGCGAGCAGTACTTC. V usage is TRBV12-3 or TRBV12-4 and J usage is TRBJ2-7, with D perhaps TRBD1 (7 bases). The CDR3 runs 16 residues. Trimming stripped 4 bases from V and 6 bases from J, with 22 bases between.

The V and J genes are TRBV5-6 and TRBJ1-2, with 8 bases that match TRBD1. Germline values: CDR1 SGHDT, CDR2 YYEEEE. Germline trimming cut 3 bases from V and 8 bases from J; bases unmatched to any gene: 6. The CDR3 covers 13 residues. The CDR3 reads CASSSGTGGGYTF. The CDR3 nucleotides read TGTGCCAGCAGCTCCGGGACAGGCGGAGGCTACACCTTC.

The rearrangement joins TRBV6-5 to TRBJ2-7; 8 positions match TRBD1. This CDR3 is built from 15 residues. Trimming cost V 2 bases and J 4 bases; bases outside gene matches: 7. CDR1 and CDR2 (germline): MNHEY, SVGAGI. Here the CDR3 reads CASSYGAGGDYEQYF. CDR3 nucleotide sequence: TGTGCCAGCAGTTACGGGGCAGGGGGCGATTACGAGCAGTACTTC.

As for this clonotype: The junction departs from the called germline gene at one end, perhaps through a read error. The gene calls are TRBV9 and TRBJ1-2, with 7 bases that match TRBD1. The CDR3 has 13 amino acids. Germline V gene sequence: CDR1 SGDLS, CDR2 YYNGEE. The CDR3 here is CTSSGTADYGYTF. The CDR3 DNA sequence: TGTACCAGCAGCGGGACAGCCGACTATGGCTACACCTTC.

This chain uses TRBV27 with TRBJ2-1; D unresolved. CDR3 size: 13 residues. V was pared by 4 bases and J by 6 bases, with 10 bases between. Germline V CDR1 and CDR2: MNHEY, SMNVEV (reference sequence). The CDR3 DNA follows: TGTGCCAGCAGTTCCGCACGGCCCAATGAGCAGTTCTTC. Amino acids: CASSSARPNEQFF.